These 18 T cell receptor beta chains came from one sample sequenced in a study of blood T cell repertoires in COVID-19. Produced via immunoSEQ multiplex PCR; TCRdb's table is partial and in-frame only. The sample has about 160,000 clones, roughly 89% seen once. Sequencing used peripheral blood. The receptors come from a woman aged 55-70 years who had recovered from COVID-19.

This chain joins TRBV5-1 and TRBJ2-5; 11 bases agree with TRBD2. With 4 bases clipped from V and 0 bases from J, the junction kept 5 bases outside the gene matches. This CDR3 has 16 amino acids. Germline CDR1 is SGHRS and CDR2 is YFSETQ. The CDR3 loop reads CASSPASGGYQETQYF. CDR3 DNA: TGCGCCAGCAGCCCCGCTAGCGGGGGGTACCAAGAGACCCAGTACTTC.

The V gene is TRBV7-9, the J gene TRBJ1-5, with 12 bases that match TRBD1. The CDR3 has 17 amino acids. Germline CDR1 and CDR2: SEHNR and FQNEAQ (reference sequence). Losses at the gene ends were 2 bases for V and 6 bases for J; bases not matched to a gene: 8. The CDR3 region has the DNA TGTGCCAGCAGCTTAAGCCCCGGGACAGGGGGCTTTCAGCCCCAGCATTTT. As protein: CASSLSPGTGGFQPQHF.

This clone was observed a handful of times. V gene TRBV28 combines with J gene TRBJ1-4, with D unresolved. The CDR3 contains 14 residues. The germline gives CDR1 MDHEN, CDR2 SYDVKM. Trimming removed 1 base at V and 3 bases at J, with 6 bases between. CDR3 amino acids: CASSLSVSNEKLFF. The CDR3 DNA sequence: TGTGCCAGCAGTTTATCCGTGTCTAATGAAAAACTGTTTTTT.

The rearrangement links TRBV5-1 to TRBJ2-5, with TRBD2 identical over 13 bases. CDR3 length: 15 residues. Trimming took 6 bases from V and 2 from J; bases not matched to a gene: 4. Germline V lookup: CDR1 SGHRS, CDR2 YFSETQ. The DNA of the CDR3 is TGCGCCAGCAAACTAGCGGGGGGGAGGCAAGAGACCCAGTACTTC. This translates into CASKLAGGRQETQYF.

In its sample, this clone was seen once. The rearrangement joins TRBV5-4 to TRBJ2-3; D is unclear. The CDR3 extends over 14 amino acids. V dropped 0 bases and J dropped 5 bases, with 10 bases sitting between them. Germline V gene sequence: CDR1 SGHNT, CDR2 YYREEE (reference sequence). The CDR3 region has the DNA TGTGCCAGCAGCTTGGGGGTCGACAAAGATACGCAGTATTTT. This translates into CASSLGVDKDTQYF.

The chain couples TRBV10-3 to TRBJ1-2; D not resolved. Germline loops: CDR1 ENHRY, CDR2 SYGVKD. The V and J ends lost 8 bases and 0 bases respectively, with 16 bases between them. The CDR3 runs to 15 residues. The CDR3 region has the DNA TGTGCCATCTTAATGTCTACGGTTTCTAACTATGGCTACACCTTC. Protein: CAILMSTVSNYGYTF.

The chain joins TRBV4-3 to TRBJ1-4; no reliable D call. The CDR3 totals 14 residues. The germline V gene has CDR1 LGHNA and CDR2 YSLEER. Deletions cut 4 bases from V and 2 bases from J, with 8 bases between. DNA for the CDR3: TGCGCCAGCAGCCGAGTAGAGACTAATGAAAAACTGTTTTTT. Translated: CASSRVETNEKLFF.

The J gene is TRBJ2-2, the V gene TRBV4-3; perhaps TRBD1 as D (5 bases). The germline V gene has CDR1 LGHNA and CDR2 YSLEER. Trimming left V 3 bases short and J 1 base short, with 12 bases between. CDR3 length: 16 residues. The CDR3 loop is CASSQNRFRNTGELFF. The CDR3 nucleotides read TGCGCCAGCAGCCAGAACAGGTTCCGGAACACCGGGGAGCTGTTTTTT.

This rearrangement joins TRBV11-1 to TRBJ1-5; D remains unclear. The V gene lost 5 bases and the J gene lost 1 base, with 15 bases spanning the gap. CDR3 size: 16 residues. Germline CDR1 is SGHAT and CDR2 is FQDESV (reference sequence). This chain's CDR3 is CASSVLERPSNQPQHF. CDR3 bases: TGTGCCAGCAGCGTGCTAGAGCGGCCGAGCAATCAGCCCCAGCATTTT. The full variable domain, in which reference TRBV11-1 and TRBJ1-5 provide the parts outside the CDR3, is EAEVAQSPRYKITEKSQAVAFWCDPISGHATLYWYRQILGQGPELLVQFQDESVVDDSQLPKDRFSAERLKGVDSTLKIQPAELGDSAMYLCASSVLERPSNQPQHFGDGTRLSIL.

V is TRBV5-4 and J is TRBJ2-2; tentatively, D is TRBD2 (5 bases). Germline CDR1 is SGHNT and CDR2 is YYREEE (reference sequence). CDR3 length: 15 residues. The V end was cut by 2 bases, the J end by 1 base, with 9 bases between. The CDR3 protein is CASSFGGLNTGELFF. DNA for the CDR3: TGTGCCAGCAGCTTTGGCGGGTTGAACACCGGGGAGCTGTTTTTT.

This clone was counted between two and nine times. V is TRBV27 and J is TRBJ2-1; a possible D gene is TRBD2 (6 bases). Germline assignment: CDR1 MNHEY and CDR2 SMNVEV (reference sequence). The CDR3 spans 12 residues. V was clipped by 5 bases and J by 8 bases, with 10 bases between them. CDR3 sequence: CASSRGIYEQFF. CDR3 bases: TGTGCCAGCAGTCGCGGGATTTATGAGCAGTTCTTC.

The V and J genes are TRBV18 and TRBJ1-1; 11 nucleotides agree with TRBD1. The length of the CDR3 is 12 residues. V shed 8 bases and J 13 bases; nucleotides not matched to a gene: 9. Germline values: CDR1 KGHSH, CDR2 LQKENI. CDR3 residues: CASSRDRGLVFF. The CDR3 bases are TGTGCCAGCAGCCGGGACAGGGGGTTAGTTTTCTTT.

V usage is TRBV28 and J usage is TRBJ2-4; TRBD1 matches at 11 bases. This CDR3 comprises 14 residues. With V trimmed by 7 bases and J by 4 bases, 3 bases remained unmatched. Per the germline V gene, CDR1 is MDHEN and CDR2 is SYDVKM. Written as DNA, the CDR3 is TGTGCCAGCATTGGGACAGGGGGGAAAAACATTCAGTACTTC. It encodes CASIGTGGKNIQYF.

The chain joins TRBV18 to TRBJ2-5, with 8 bases identical to TRBD2. V trimming: 3 bases; J trimming: 2 bases; junction bases outside the gene matches: 2. CDR1 is KGHSH and CDR2 is LQKENI in the germline V gene. CDR3 size: 14 residues. Here the CDR3 DNA reads TGTGCCAGCTCACCGACTAGCGATCAAGAGACCCAGTACTTC. Amino acids: CASSPTSDQETQYF.

As DNA, the CDR3 is TGTGCCAGCAGCTTAACAGGAGGCCAAGATACGCAGTATTTT. This codes for CASSLTGGQDTQYF. The chain is built from TRBV7-3 and TRBJ2-3; possible D gene TRBD2, 5 bases. The CDR3 length is 14 residues. V dropped 0 bases and J dropped 5 bases, with 9 bases sitting between them. CDR1 is SGHTA and CDR2 is FQGTGA in the germline V gene.

The chain joins TRBV7-9 to TRBJ2-3; D remains ambiguous. This CDR3 spans 17 amino acids. Per germline, CDR1 SEHNR and CDR2 FQNEAQ (reference sequence). V was trimmed by 5 bases and J by 0 bases, leaving 18 bases between them. CDR3 bases: TGTGCCAGCAGCAATCGGTTTCGATATGGTAGCACAGATACGCAGTATTTT. Residues: CASSNRFRYGSTDTQYF.

The chain recombines TRBV6-2 or TRBV6-3 with TRBJ2-2; D might be TRBD1 (5 bases). The CDR3 is made up of 16 amino acids. Germline V gene sequence: CDR1 MNHEY, CDR2 SVGEGT. V was trimmed by 2 bases and J by 4 bases, leaving 14 bases between them. The CDR3 DNA reads as TGTGCCAGCAGTTACCCCCCAGGGTCGACCACCGGGGAGCTGTTTTTT. Protein sequence: CASSYPPGSTTGELFF.

In this sample, this clone turned up once. This chain connects TRBV7-9 to TRBJ2-2; D gene unclear. The V end was cut by 6 bases, the J end by 0 bases, with 5 bases between. Germline CDR1 and CDR2: SEHNR and FQNEAQ (reference sequence). The CDR3 runs 13 residues. The CDR3 DNA is TGTGCCAGCAGGCCAGCGAACACCGGGGAGCTGTTTTTT. Its protein is CASRPANTGELFF.